Presented here are 15 T cell receptor beta chains from one specimen sequenced in a study of long-term antiretroviral therapy in people with HIV. An immunoSEQ assay, version v3.0, was performed at survey level. This table comes from immunoSEQ multiplex PCR, and its TCRdb copy is limited to in-frame clones, with some not included. Seen here are approximately 33,000 clones, under 90% observed once, and the top ten hold roughly 7.9%. Sample: unsorted PBMCs, taken 0.4 years before starting antiretroviral therapy. Receptors originate from a man younger than 30 with HIV.

The CDR3 DNA follows: TGCGCCAGCAGCCAAGAAGGGTTTGGGGGGTACACTGAAGCTTTCTTT. Protein: CASSQEGFGGYTEAFF. V usage is TRBV4-1 and J usage is TRBJ1-1; TRBD1 is a possible D gene (5 bases). CDR3 size: 16 residues. V was clipped by 0 bases and J by 3 bases, with 14 bases between them. Per germline, CDR1 MGHRA and CDR2 YSYEKL.

This sequence joins TRBV30 and TRBJ1-1; no definite D call. The CDR3 covers 11 residues. Trimming took 2 bases from V and 3 from J, leaving 4 bases between them. Germline CDR1 reads GTSNPN; CDR2 reads SVGIG (reference sequence). CDR3 sequence (DNA): TGTGCCTGGAGTTTATACACTGAAGCTTTCTTT. Translation gives CAWSLYTEAFF.

CDR3 in DNA: TGCGCCAGCAGCCTGGACAGATTTTATGGCTACACCTTC. Protein: CASSLDRFYGYTF. The chain couples TRBV5-1 to TRBJ1-2; TRBD1 might be the D (6 bases). This CDR3 is built from 13 residues. The germline V gene encodes CDR1 SGHRS and CDR2 YFSETQ. V gave up 4 bases and J gave up 5 bases, with 12 bases separating them.

The rearrangement joins TRBV4-3 to TRBJ2-3, with TRBD2 as a possible D gene (6 bases). The germline gives CDR1 LGHNA, CDR2 YSLEER. The CDR3 spans 19 residues. Trimming removed 1 base from V and 2 bases from J, with 22 bases in between. DNA of the CDR3: TGCGCCAGCAGCCAAGGAGGGCCGCGGGAATCCTTCTACACAGATACGCAGTATTTT. This encodes CASSQGGPRESFYTDTQYF.

The V call is TRBV21-1, the J call TRBJ1-3. TRBV21-1 is labeled a pseudogene. The length of the CDR3 is 20 residues. The CDR3 DNA reads as TGTGCCAGCAGCAAACTTCGACCGTCAGGAAGGATCGGGTCTGGAAACACCATATATTTT. Protein sequence: CASSKLRPSGRIGSGNTIYF.

This chain joins TRBV2 and TRBJ2-5; 7 bases agree with TRBD1. The CDR3 consists of 13 residues. Germline CDR1 reads SNHLY; CDR2 reads FYNNEI. With V trimmed by 6 bases and J by 1 base, 2 bases remained unmatched. The CDR3 bases are TGTGCCAGCAGGAGGGACAGCCAAGAGACCCAGTACTTC. Protein sequence: CASRRDSQETQYF.

The chain links TRBV19 to TRBJ2-5, with 7 bases lining up with TRBD1. The germline gives CDR1 LNHDA, CDR2 SQIVND (reference sequence). With 5 bases clipped from V and 5 bases from J, the junction kept 8 bases outside the gene matches. This CDR3 is 14 amino acids long. CDR3 sequence: CASSPRGTEETQYF. CDR3 DNA: TGTGCCAGTAGTCCCAGGGGGACGGAGGAGACCCAGTACTTC.

The V gene is TRBV25-1, the J gene TRBJ1-5, with TRBD1 matching over 10 bases. The CDR3 is 17 residues long. V lost 3 bases and J lost 6; bases outside the gene matches: 11. CDR1 is MGHDK, CDR2 SYGVNS, per germline. The CDR3 spells CASSDHSGTGVGQPQHF. For the CDR3, the DNA is TGTGCCAGCAGTGACCACTCGGGGACAGGGGTAGGTCAGCCCCAGCATTTT.

This clone was seen only a few times. J is TRBJ1-2 and V is TRBV14; D unresolved. The CDR3 is 13 amino acids. Deletions cut 1 base from V and 2 bases from J, with 5 bases between. Germline CDR1 reads SGHDN; CDR2 reads FVKESK. DNA of the CDR3: TGTGCCAGCAGCCAAGGAGGGAACTATGGCTACACCTTC. The encoded protein is CASSQGGNYGYTF.

The chain uses TRBV2 and TRBJ2-7; D remains unclear. This CDR3 has 11 amino acids. The V gene lost 6 bases and the J gene lost 1 base, with 4 bases spanning the gap. In germline, CDR1 is SNHLY, CDR2 FYNNEI. The CDR3 spells CASSQSYEQYF. The CDR3 region has the DNA TGTGCCAGCAGCCAGTCCTACGAGCAGTACTTC.

This chain uses TRBV7-9 with TRBJ2-7; 11 nucleotides agree with TRBD1. Germline CDR1 and CDR2: SEHNR and FQNEAQ (reference sequence). The CDR3 length is 14 residues. Trimming at V came to 3 bases and at J to 4 bases, leaving 2 bases not matched to a gene. As DNA, the CDR3 is TGTGCCAGCAGCTTTTGGGACAGGGGGTACGAGCAGTACTTC. Its protein is CASSFWDRGYEQYF.

The rearrangement joins TRBV11-2 to TRBJ2-1, with D possibly being TRBD2 (5 bases). The V end was cut by 0 bases, the J end by 2 bases, with 8 bases between. Germline CDR1 and CDR2: SGHAT and FQNNGV. The CDR3 is 15 amino acids. CDR3 coding DNA: TGTGCCAGCAGCTTAGAAGCGGAGGCCTACAATGAGCAGTTCTTC. As protein: CASSLEAEAYNEQFF.

The chain is built from TRBV9 and TRBJ2-7, with 13 bases lining up with TRBD2. Trimming removed 3 bases from V and 2 bases from J; junction bases left unmatched: 5. CDR3 size: 16 residues. Germline CDR1 reads SGDLS; CDR2 reads YYNGEE. The CDR3: CASSGTGLAGAYEQYF. CDR3 nucleotide sequence: TGTGCCAGCAGCGGAACCGGACTAGCGGGAGCCTACGAGCAGTACTTC.

The chain links TRBV19 to TRBJ1-5; TRBD1 is a possible D gene (6 bases). The germline V gene has CDR1 LNHDA and CDR2 SQIVND (reference sequence). This CDR3 comprises 14 residues. V lost 7 bases to trimming and J lost 2 bases, with 12 bases between them. The CDR3 bases are TGTGCCAGTAAGGGGGTCCAGGGCAATCAGCCCCAGCATTTT. Encoded protein: CASKGVQGNQPQHF.

The chain uses TRBV28 and TRBJ2-1, with 11 bases lining up with TRBD2. J was trimmed by 8 bases and V by 5 bases; bases with no gene match: 8. The CDR3 is 15 amino acids. Germline V lookup: CDR1 MDHEN, CDR2 SYDVKM. The CDR3 protein is CASSPTSGSSHEQFF. CDR3 in DNA: TGTGCCAGCAGTCCAACTAGCGGGAGTTCTCATGAGCAGTTCTTC.